This is a list of T cell receptor beta chains from one sample in a study of cytomegalovirus exposure and HLA in healthy donors. The method was immunoSEQ multiplex PCR; TCRdb's version includes in-frame clones alone and lacks a portion of them. The sample comprises over 100,000 clones, roughly four fifths of which are singletons, and roughly 9.1% rests with the top ten. The specimen was PBMCs. These receptors were taken from a male donor in good health and CMV-seropositive. The CDR3 runs from the conserved cysteine through the conserved F or W. The D gene is left open where the match is weak. Some rows mark clone size as missing; the rest say once, few, many or name a class of expanded clone.

clone_size	d_call	j_call	v_call	cdr3_nt	cdr3_aa
NA	TRBD1	TRBJ2-4	TRBV5-4	TGTGCCAGCAGCCAAGACAGGGAAAACATTCAGTACTTC	CASSQDRENIQYF
NA	NA	TRBJ2-7	TRBV7-6	TGTGCCAGCAGCTTAGCAGGAGCCCGTGTCAACGAGCAGTACTTC	CASSLAGARVNEQYF
NA	TRBD1	TRBJ1-6	TRBV10-3	TGTGCCACCCAACAGGTCGACAGGGGATCACCCCTCCACTTT	CATQQVDRGSPLHF
few	NA	TRBJ2-3	TRBV18	TGTGCCAGCTCACCCGTCACAGTTTCTGATACGCAGTATTTT	CASSPVTVSDTQYF
NA	NA	TRBJ1-5	TRBV19	TGTGCCAGTTCCGATGACAGGAGGCAGCCCCAGCATTTT	CASSDDRRQPQHF
NA	TRBD2	TRBJ2-1	TRBV19	TGTGCCAGTAGTATAGGGACTAGCGGGAGGTGGTATGAGCAGTTCTTC	CASSIGTSGRWYEQFF
NA	TRBD1	TRBJ2-7	TRBV27	TGTGCCAGCAGTTCTACCGGGACAGGGGCCTACGAGCAGTACTTC	CASSSTGTGAYEQYF
NA	TRBD2	TRBJ2-2	TRBV9	TGTGCCAGCAGCGTAGCTACGGGCCGGGGGGAGGGAGGTAACACCGGGGAGCTGTTTTTT	CASSVATGRGEGGNTGELFF
NA	NA	TRBJ2-2	TRBV5-6	TGTGCCAGCACCAAGGAGACCCACACGCGGGGGCCGGCCGGGGAGCTGTTTTTT	CASTKETHTRGPAGELFF
NA	NA	TRBJ1-1	TRBV28	TGTGCCAGCAGTCTTTCCTGGGCGGCTTTCTTT	CASSLSWAAFF
NA	TRBD2	TRBJ2-3	TRBV5-4	TGTGCCAGCAGCTTGATGCTGACGGGAGGGGGAGATACGCAGTATTTT	CASSLMLTGGGDTQYF
NA	NA	TRBJ2-3	TRBV7-7	TGTGCTAGCAGCCCTTCTGTTGGAGGGGCCGCAGATACGCAGTATTTT	CASSPSVGGAADTQYF
NA	NA	TRBJ2-5	TRBV29-1	TGCAGCGTTGGAGGCGGGAACTTGGAGACCCAGTACTTC	CSVGGGNLETQYF
NA	NA	TRBJ2-7	TRBV11-2	TGTGCCAGCAGCTCTAAGGCGGCCCGATCCGACGAGCAGTACTTC	CASSSKAARSDEQYF
NA	TRBD1	TRBJ1-4	TRBV7-8	TGTGCCAGCAGCTCGACAGGGGGGTTGACTAATGAAAAACTGTTTTTT	CASSSTGGLTNEKLFF
few	NA	TRBJ2-6	TRBV4-1	TGCGCCAGCAGCCAAGAACTCTCTGGGGCCAACGTCCTGACTTTC	CASSQELSGANVLTF
NA	TRBD2	TRBJ2-1	TRBV28	TGTGCCAGCAGTGGGACTAGCGCTTTTCCGAGGAATGAGCAGTTCTTC	CASSGTSAFPRNEQFF
NA	NA	TRBJ2-6	TRBV5-4	TGTGCCAGCAGCTTGGGCGGGTTTCCCTCTGGGGCCAACGTCCTGACTTTC	CASSLGGFPSGANVLTF
NA	NA	TRBJ2-7	TRBV6-1	TGTGCCAGCAGTGATTCCCCTCTAGTGCAGTACTTC	CASSDSPLVQYF
NA	NA	TRBJ2-3	TRBV19	TGTGCCAGTAGTCTTAACTGGGAGGATACGCAGTATTTT	CASSLNWEDTQYF
NA	NA	TRBJ2-7	TRBV7-2	TGTGCCAGCAGCTTGGCCACCTACGAGCAGTACTTC	CASSLATYEQYF
NA	NA	TRBJ2-5	TRBV7-2	TGTGCCAGCAGCTCAGGTCCAACACGGGAGACCCAGTACTTC	CASSSGPTRETQYF
NA	NA	TRBJ2-7	TRBV5-1	TGCGCCAGCAGCTTAACAGGGACCTACGAGCAGTACTTC	CASSLTGTYEQYF
once	NA	TRBJ2-4	TRBV5-4	TGTGCCAGCAGCTCCTCCGGGGGGGACAGTCAGTACTTC	CASSSSGGDSQYF
NA	NA	TRBJ2-6	TRBV5-1	TGCGCCAGCAGCGGCGGACTAAACTCTGGGGCCAACGGCCTGACTTTC	CASSGGLNSGANGLTF
once	TRBD2	TRBJ2-3	TRBV7-9	TGTGCCAGCAGCTTATCTCTAGCGGGAGGTGATACGCAGTATTTT	CASSLSLAGGDTQYF
few	NA	TRBJ2-3	TRBV11-3	TGTGCCAGCAGCGACACCCTTAGGACAGATACGCAGTATTTT	CASSDTLRTDTQYF
NA	TRBD2	TRBJ2-3	TRBV9	TGTGCCAGCAGCACCGGGACTAGCGGGATCAGCACAGATACGCAGTATTTT	CASSTGTSGISTDTQYF
NA	NA	TRBJ2-7	TRBV18	TGTGCCAGCTCACCTGAGGCGGGTAGCTACGAGCAGTACTTC	CASSPEAGSYEQYF
few	NA	TRBJ2-1	TRBV7-8	TGTGCCAGCAGCCTAGACGGTGCCAATGAGCAGTTCTTC	CASSLDGANEQFF
NA	NA	TRBJ2-5	TRBV9	TGTGCCAGCAGCGTAGCTACGACTAGTACTGAGCAGTACTTC	CASSVATTSTEQYF
NA	TRBD1	TRBJ2-2	TRBV7-3	TGTGCCAGCAGCTTCTCAGGGGGCACCGGGGAGCTGTTTTTT	CASSFSGGTGELFF
NA	TRBD2	TRBJ2-7	TRBV6-5	TGTGCCAGCAGTTTCATAGCGGGGAGCACCTACGAGCAGTACTTC	CASSFIAGSTYEQYF
NA	NA	TRBJ2-1	TRBV7-3	TGTGCCAGCAGCATTAGCACGACGACAGGCAATGAGCAGTTCTTC	CASSISTTTGNEQFF
NA	NA	TRBJ2-1	TRBV5-4	TGTGCCAGCAGCTTACCGACAGGGAGGAATGAGCAGTTCTTC	CASSLPTGRNEQFF
NA	NA	TRBJ1-5	TRBV9	TGTGCCAGCAGCGTAGCCGTGGGCCAGCCCCAGCATTTT	CASSVAVGQPQHF
NA	TRBD2	TRBJ2-7	TRBV28	TGTGCCAGCAGAACTAGCGGGAAGCGATCCTACGAGCAGTACTTC	CASRTSGKRSYEQYF
NA	NA	TRBJ2-4	TRBV5-1	TGCGCCAGCAGCTTTCGGGGAGTCGGGGAAGCCAAAAACATTCAGTACTTC	CASSFRGVGEAKNIQYF
NA	TRBD1	TRBJ1-2	TRBV27	TGTGCCAGCAGTCTGAGACAGGGGGGGCTCTATGGCTACACCTTC	CASSLRQGGLYGYTF
once	NA	TRBJ2-7	TRBV29-1	TGCAGCGTTGAAGATCGAGCGGGCAGGGGGGCCTCCTACGAGCAGTACTTC	CSVEDRAGRGASYEQYF
NA	NA	TRBJ2-4	TRBV6-1	TGTGCCAGCAGTCCGCAGGACTACAGTCAGTACTTC	CASSPQDYSQYF